Below, 21 T cell receptor beta chains from the same sample are listed, as sequenced in a study of T cells after yellow fever vaccination. TCRdb independently ran MiXCR on the 5' RACE reads; one entry per CDR3 protein. Seen here are some 200,000 distinct CDR3 sequences, 3% to 3.5% observed once, and the top ten hold roughly 3.2%. Source: CD4+ T cells sorted from PBMCs, taken 10 days after the yellow fever booster vaccination. The receptors stem from a man younger than 30 who received the YFV17D yellow fever vaccine.

This clonotype was observed many times. The chain combines TRBV20-1 with TRBJ2-3; D may be TRBD1 (6 bases). V was cut by 4 bases and J by 3 bases, with 17 bases left in between. The length of the CDR3 is 15 residues. Germline values: CDR1 DFQATT, CDR2 SNEGSKA (reference sequence). CDR3 sequence: CSANRTPQGTDTQYF. The CDR3 DNA reads TGCAGTGCTAACCGGACTCCCCAGGGGACAGATACGCAGTATTTT.

The gene calls are TRBV5-8 and TRBJ1-6; D may be TRBD1 (5 bases). The V end lost 5 bases, the J end lost 2 bases, and 17 bases lay between the germline ends. The CDR3 is made up of 17 amino acids. Germline CDR1 reads SGHTS; CDR2 reads YDEGEE. The CDR3 DNA reads as TGTGCCAGCAGTGGGGGTACGACAGCTACCTATAATTCACCCCTCCACTTT. It specifies CASSGGTTATYNSPLHF.

This clonotype turned up a few times. The chain has TRBV11-1 and TRBJ2-4, with D unresolved. CDR1 and CDR2 from the germline V gene are SGHAT and FQDESV (reference sequence). V was trimmed by 3 bases and J by 7 bases, leaving 7 bases between them. CDR3 length: 12 residues. Here the CDR3 reads CASSFSRNIQYF. In nucleotides, the CDR3 is TGTGCCAGCAGCTTCAGTAGGAACATTCAGTACTTC.

This clonotype was seen more than once but under ten times. The chain recombines TRBV6-2 or TRBV6-3 with TRBJ2-5; TRBD1 aligns across 9 bases. The germline CDR1 and CDR2 sequences are MNHEY and SVGEGT. Trimming at V came to 4 bases and at J to 3 bases, leaving 12 bases not matched to a gene. This CDR3 contains 17 residues. CDR3 sequence reads: CASSSRFNGDREETQYF. Written as DNA, the CDR3 is TGTGCCAGCAGTTCTCGGTTTAACGGGGACAGGGAAGAGACCCAGTACTTC.

This clonotype appeared many times. The chain is built from TRBV6-1 and TRBJ1-5; D not resolved. From germline, CDR1 is MNHNS and CDR2 SASEGT. The CDR3 totals 13 residues. V lost 8 bases and J 0 bases, leaving 8 bases between the germline ends. The CDR3 sequence: CASLKDSNQPQHF. CDR3 sequence (DNA): TGTGCCAGCCTTAAAGATAGCAATCAGCCCCAGCATTTT.

J is TRBJ2-1 and V is TRBV12-5; D call uncertain. The CDR3 length is 14 residues. Germline loops: CDR1 LGHNT, CDR2 FRNRAP. V lost 0 bases, J lost 8 bases, and 11 bases lay in between. CDR3 in DNA: TGTGCTAGTGGTTTGGTAGGGATCTGGGATGAGCAGTTCTTC. The encoded protein is CASGLVGIWDEQFF.

There are many counts of this clonotype. The chain has TRBV7-8 and TRBJ1-1; D perhaps matches TRBD1 (6 bases). The V and J ends lost 4 bases and 8 bases respectively, with 14 bases between them. This CDR3 region has 13 residues. Germline CDR1 reads SGHVS; CDR2 reads FQNEAQ. CDR3 protein: CASSYTGQTEAFF. As DNA, the CDR3 is TGTGCCAGCAGCTACACGGGACAAACCGAAGCTTTCTTT.

This clonotype was observed a few times. The CDR3 spells CASSSRRNYNEQFF. CDR3 bases: TGTGCCAGCAGCTCCCGACGGAACTACAATGAGCAGTTCTTC. The chain employs TRBV7-2 and TRBJ2-1; unclear D gene. CDR3 length: 14 amino acids. Per germline, CDR1 SGHTA and CDR2 FQGNSA. V was pared by 4 bases and J by 3 bases, with 10 bases between.

This chain uses TRBV6-6 with TRBJ2-3, with TRBD1 matching over 9 bases. This CDR3 is 15 amino acids long. The germline gives CDR1 MNHNY, CDR2 SVGAGI (reference sequence). The trim removed 2 bases at V and 6 bases at J, leaving 6 bases unmatched. The CDR3 DNA is TGTGCCAGCAGTTACAAGGGACAGGGCTTCGATACGCAGTATTTT. Its translation is CASSYKGQGFDTQYF.

This clonotype has more than one count but fewer than ten. This chain joins TRBV11-3 and TRBJ2-1; D not certain. With 1 base removed from V and 6 bases from J, the gap between germline ends came to 7 bases. Per the germline V gene, CDR1 is SGHNT and CDR2 is YENEEA. The CDR3 has 13 amino acids. CDR3 protein: CASSLGPANEQFF. CDR3 nucleotide sequence: TGTGCCAGCAGCTTAGGTCCCGCCAATGAGCAGTTCTTC.

This clonotype was seen ten or more times. This chain uses TRBV6-6 with TRBJ1-2, with D possibly matching TRBD1 (6 bases). CDR3 size: 18 residues. V lost 0 bases and J lost 2, with 19 bases in between. CDR1 MNHNY and CDR2 SVGAGI come from the germline V gene (reference sequence). This CDR3 is CASSYSSGHHGENYGYTF. The CDR3 DNA reads as TGTGCCAGCAGTTACTCTTCGGGACACCACGGCGAGAACTATGGCTACACCTTC.

This clonotype was counted ten times or more. The gene calls are TRBV5-1 and TRBJ2-7, with TRBD1 as a possible D gene (6 bases). The V gene lost 8 bases and the J gene lost 2 bases, with 14 bases spanning the gap. Germline CDR1 reads SGHRS; CDR2 reads YFSETQ. The CDR3 is made up of 13 amino acids. CDR3 residues: CARGAIDTYEQYF. CDR3 nucleotides: TGCGCCAGGGGGGCCATAGATACCTACGAGCAGTACTTC.

The rearrangement uses TRBV5-8 and TRBJ2-7, with 7 bases aligning to TRBD1. The CDR3 loop spans 16 amino acids. CDR1 SGHTS and CDR2 YDEGEE come from the germline V gene. V gave up 3 bases and J gave up 2 bases; unmatched junction bases: 11. CDR3 sequence: CASSWDSLGGPYEQYF. CDR3 DNA: TGTGCCAGCAGCTGGGACAGCCTCGGTGGTCCCTACGAGCAGTACTTC.

This clonotype was counted between two and nine times. The chain links TRBV12-3 or TRBV12-4 to TRBJ1-3, with TRBD1 identical over 7 bases. The junction had 7 bases not matched to a gene; V was cut back by 6 bases and J by 2 bases. CDR3 length equals 15 residues. The CDR3 is CASRFRDSPGNTIYF. CDR3 DNA sequence: TGTGCCAGCAGGTTCCGGGACAGCCCTGGAAACACCATATATTTT.

This clonotype was seen a few times. V and J are TRBV20-1 and TRBJ2-7, with D hard to call. V lost 3 bases to trimming and J lost 0 bases, with 9 bases between them. This CDR3 region has 13 residues. Germline CDR1 DFQATT, CDR2 SNEGSKA (reference sequence). This chain's CDR3 is CSASRQTSYEQYF. CDR3 DNA: TGCAGTGCTAGCCGGCAGACCTCCTACGAGCAGTACTTC.

This clonotype was seen only a few times. The rearrangement links TRBV5-6 to TRBJ2-3, with 7 bases matching TRBD1. The trim removed 4 bases at V and 6 bases at J, leaving 5 bases unmatched. CDR1 and CDR2 from the germline V gene are SGHDT and YYEEEE. The CDR3 spans 13 residues. CDR3 DNA: TGTGCCAGCAGCCGGGACAGTTGGGATACGCAGTATTTT. Its translation is CASSRDSWDTQYF.

This clonotype was seen repeatedly, ten times or more. The V and J genes are TRBV6-1 and TRBJ1-1; tentative D call: TRBD1 (5 bases). This CDR3 comprises 15 residues. Germline CDR1 MNHNS, CDR2 SASEGT. Between the trimmed V and J ends, which lost 5 bases and 1 base, there was a span of 14 bases. The chain's CDR3 is CASSPARGANTEAFF. The CDR3 DNA follows: TGTGCCAGCAGTCCGGCAAGGGGCGCGAACACTGAAGCTTTCTTT.

This clonotype was picked up many times. This chain uses TRBV4-3 with TRBJ2-2, with 11 bases fitting TRBD2. Germline CDR1 LGHNA, CDR2 YSLEER. This CDR3 has 16 amino acids. The junction had 5 bases not matched to a gene; V was cut back by 5 bases and J by 3 bases. CDR3: CASSVLAGADTGELFF. The CDR3 DNA reads as TGCGCCAGCAGCGTACTAGCGGGGGCCGACACCGGGGAGCTGTTTTTT.

This clonotype was counted many times. The chain couples TRBV12-3 or TRBV12-4 to TRBJ2-1; D is possibly TRBD1 or TRBD2 (5 bases each). The CDR3 runs to 12 residues. Trimming shortened V by 5 bases and J by 13 bases, and 15 bases separated the two germline ends. CDR3 bases: TGTGCCAGCAGTAAAGTCGGGGCATCACAGTTCTTC. Protein product: CASSKVGASQFF.

This clonotype was counted many times. The chain has TRBV7-9 and TRBJ1-1; possible D gene TRBD1, 6 bases. CDR3 size: 14 residues. The germline V gene encodes CDR1 SEHNR and CDR2 FQNEAQ (reference sequence). V was trimmed by 1 base and J by 8 bases, leaving 14 bases between them. CDR3 in DNA: TGTGCCAGCAGCTTAGGGGCGGGGGACATAGAAGCTTTCTTT. The encoded protein is CASSLGAGDIEAFF.

This clonotype was observed a handful of times. V and J are TRBV9 and TRBJ2-3; D gene ambiguous. The germline V gene has CDR1 SGDLS and CDR2 YYNGEE. V gave up 4 bases and J gave up 4 bases, with 19 bases separating them. The CDR3 runs to 16 residues. The CDR3 DNA sequence: TGTGCCAGCAGCCCTACCGGGCCCCTTGATGCAGATACGCAGTATTTT. Translated, it gives CASSPTGPLDADTQYF. Looking up the rest from reference TRBV9 and TRBJ2-3 gives the full variable domain: DSGVTQTPKHLITATGQRVTLRCSPRSGDLSVYWYQQSLDQGLQFLIQYYNGEERAKGNILERFSAQQFPDLHSELNLSSLELGDSALYFCASSPTGPLDADTQYFGPGTRLTVL.